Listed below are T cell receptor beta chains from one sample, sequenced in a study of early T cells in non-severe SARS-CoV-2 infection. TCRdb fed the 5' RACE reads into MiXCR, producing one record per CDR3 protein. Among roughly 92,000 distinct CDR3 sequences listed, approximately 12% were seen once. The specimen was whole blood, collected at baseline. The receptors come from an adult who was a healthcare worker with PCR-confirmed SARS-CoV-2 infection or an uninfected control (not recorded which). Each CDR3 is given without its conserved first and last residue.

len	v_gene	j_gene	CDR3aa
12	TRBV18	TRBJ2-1	ASSQDSSYNEQF
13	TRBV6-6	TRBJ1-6	ASSGTGYGNSPLH
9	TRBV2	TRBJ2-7	ASRNMGEQY
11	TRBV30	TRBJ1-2	AWSSTGEAGYT
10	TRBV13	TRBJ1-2	ASSLSLWGYT
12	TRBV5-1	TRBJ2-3	ASKTGPSTDTQY
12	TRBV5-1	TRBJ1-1	ASSFGLMNTEAF
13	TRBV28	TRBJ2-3	ASSLPAGDTDTQY
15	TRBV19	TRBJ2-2	ASSIQPGRRNTGELF
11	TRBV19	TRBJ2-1	ASSTRYYNEQF
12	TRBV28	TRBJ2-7	ASRGDRASYEQY